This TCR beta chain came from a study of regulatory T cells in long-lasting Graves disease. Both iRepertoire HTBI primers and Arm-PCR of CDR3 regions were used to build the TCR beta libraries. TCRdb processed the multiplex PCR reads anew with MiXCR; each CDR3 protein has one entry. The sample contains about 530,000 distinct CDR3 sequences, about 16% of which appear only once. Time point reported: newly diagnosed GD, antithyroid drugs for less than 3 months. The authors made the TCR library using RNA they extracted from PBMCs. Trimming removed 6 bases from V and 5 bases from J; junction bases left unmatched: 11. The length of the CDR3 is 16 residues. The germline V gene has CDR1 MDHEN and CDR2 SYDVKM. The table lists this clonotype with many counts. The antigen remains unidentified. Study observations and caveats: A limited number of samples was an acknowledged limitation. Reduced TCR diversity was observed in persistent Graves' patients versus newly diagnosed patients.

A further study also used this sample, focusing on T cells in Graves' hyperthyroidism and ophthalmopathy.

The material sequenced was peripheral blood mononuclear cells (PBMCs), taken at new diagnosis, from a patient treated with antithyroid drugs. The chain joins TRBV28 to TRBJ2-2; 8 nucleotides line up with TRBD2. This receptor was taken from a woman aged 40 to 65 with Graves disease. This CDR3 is CASRDSGGAETGELFF. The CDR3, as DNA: TGTGCCAGCAGGGACTCGGGGGGGGCAGAGACCGGGGAGCTGTTTTTT. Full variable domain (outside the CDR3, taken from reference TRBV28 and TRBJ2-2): DVKVTQSSRYLVKRTGEKVFLECVQDMDHENMFWYRQDPGLGLRLIYFSYDVKMKEKGDIPEGYSVSREKKERFSLILESASTNQTSMYLCASRDSGGAETGELFFGEGSRLTVL.